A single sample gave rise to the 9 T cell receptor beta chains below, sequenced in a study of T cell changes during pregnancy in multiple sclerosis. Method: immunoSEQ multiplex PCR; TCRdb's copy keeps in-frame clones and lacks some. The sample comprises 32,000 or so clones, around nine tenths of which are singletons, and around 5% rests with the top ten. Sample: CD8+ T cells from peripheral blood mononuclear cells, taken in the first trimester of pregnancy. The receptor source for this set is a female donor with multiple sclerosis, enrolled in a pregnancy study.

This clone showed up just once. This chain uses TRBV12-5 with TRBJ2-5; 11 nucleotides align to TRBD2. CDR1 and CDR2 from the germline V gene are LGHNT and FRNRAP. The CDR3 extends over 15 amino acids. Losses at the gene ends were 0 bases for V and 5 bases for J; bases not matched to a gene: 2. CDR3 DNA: TGTGCTAGTGGTTTGGTACTAGCGGGAGCCGAGACCCAGTACTTC. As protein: CASGLVLAGAETQYF. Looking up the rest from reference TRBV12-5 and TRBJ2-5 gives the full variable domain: DARVTQTPRHKVTEMGQEVTMRCQPILGHNTVFWYRQTMMQGLELLAYFRNRAPLDDSGMPKDRFSAEMPDATLATLKIQPSEPRDSAVYFCASGLVLAGAETQYFGPGTRLLVL.

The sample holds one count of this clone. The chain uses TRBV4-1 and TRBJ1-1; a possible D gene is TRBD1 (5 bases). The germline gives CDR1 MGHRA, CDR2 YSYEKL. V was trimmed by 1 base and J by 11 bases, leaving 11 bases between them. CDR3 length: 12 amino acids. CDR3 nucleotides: TGCGCCAGCAGCCAAGTAGGGGTGGATGCTTTCTTT. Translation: CASSQVGVDAFF.

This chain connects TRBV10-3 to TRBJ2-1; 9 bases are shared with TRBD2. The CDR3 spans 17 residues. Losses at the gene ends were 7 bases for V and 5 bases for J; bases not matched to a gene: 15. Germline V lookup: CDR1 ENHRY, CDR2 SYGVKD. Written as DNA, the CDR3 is TGTGCCATCACGGCCATCATGGTTGGCGGGGGGGACAATGAGCAGTTCTTC. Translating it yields CAITAIMVGGGDNEQFF.

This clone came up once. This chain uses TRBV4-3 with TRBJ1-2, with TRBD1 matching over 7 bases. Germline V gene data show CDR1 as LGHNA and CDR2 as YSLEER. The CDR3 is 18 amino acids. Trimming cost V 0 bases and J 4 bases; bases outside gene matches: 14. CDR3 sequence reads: CASSQETSGTANSYGYTF. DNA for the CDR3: TGCGCCAGCAGCCAAGAAACCTCCGGGACAGCAAACTCCTATGGCTACACCTTC.

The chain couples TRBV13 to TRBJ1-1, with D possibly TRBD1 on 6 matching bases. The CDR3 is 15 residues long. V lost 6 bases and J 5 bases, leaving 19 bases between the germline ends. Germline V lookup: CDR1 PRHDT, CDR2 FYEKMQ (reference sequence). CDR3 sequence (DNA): TGTGCCAGCAGTTACTGGGGGGGAGGGGGTACTGAAGCTTTCTTT. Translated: CASSYWGGGGTEAFF. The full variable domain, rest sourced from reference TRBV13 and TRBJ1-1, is AAGVIQSPRHLIKEKRETATLKCYPIPRHDTVYWYQQGPGQDPQFLISFYEKMQSDKGSIPDRFSAQQFSDYHSELNMSSLELGDSALYFCASSYWGGGGTEAFFGQGTRLTVV.

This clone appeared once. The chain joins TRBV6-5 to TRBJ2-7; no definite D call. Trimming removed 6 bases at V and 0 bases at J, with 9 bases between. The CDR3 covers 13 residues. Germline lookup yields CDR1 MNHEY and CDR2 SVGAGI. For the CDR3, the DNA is TGTGCCAGCAGCTTACCGGGCTCCTACGAGCAGTACTTC. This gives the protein CASSLPGSYEQYF.

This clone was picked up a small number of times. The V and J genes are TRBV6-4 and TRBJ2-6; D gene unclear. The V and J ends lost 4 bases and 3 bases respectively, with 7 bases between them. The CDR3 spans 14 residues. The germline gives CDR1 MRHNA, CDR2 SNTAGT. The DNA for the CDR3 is TGTGCCAGCAGTGCCTTACTTGGGGCCAACGTCCTGACTTTC. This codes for CASSALLGANVLTF.

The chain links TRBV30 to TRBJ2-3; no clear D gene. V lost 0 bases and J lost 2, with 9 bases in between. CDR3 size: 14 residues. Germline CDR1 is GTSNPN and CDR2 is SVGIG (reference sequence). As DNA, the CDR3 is TGTGCCTGGAGTGTCGAGGAACCCACAGATACGCAGTATTTT. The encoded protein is CAWSVEEPTDTQYF.

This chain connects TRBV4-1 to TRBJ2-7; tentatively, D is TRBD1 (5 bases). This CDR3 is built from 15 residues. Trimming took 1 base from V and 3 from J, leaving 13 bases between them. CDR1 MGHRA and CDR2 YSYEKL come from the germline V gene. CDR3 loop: CASSQVLDTIYEQYF. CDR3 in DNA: TGCGCCAGCAGCCAAGTATTGGACACCATCTACGAGCAGTACTTC.